A selection of T cell receptor beta chains follows, all from one sample in a study of cytomegalovirus exposure and HLA in healthy donors. The assay was immunoSEQ multiplex PCR, and TCRdb's table has in-frame clones only and misses some. This repertoire shows about 130,000 clones, about four fifths found once; its top ten account for about 0.74%. The sample comprised PBMCs. These receptors were obtained from a man younger than 35 in good health and CMV-seronegative. Each CDR3 is given with its conserved first and last residue. D genes are given only for firm matches. Part of the rows lack a size; the others show once, few, many or a class for expanded clones.

v_call	d_call	clone_size	j_call	cdr3_nt	cdr3_aa
TRBV5-1	NA	NA	TRBJ2-1	TGCGCCAGCAGCTTGGACCGGGTCGGGATAACTGAGCAGTTCTTC	CASSLDRVGITEQFF
TRBV9	NA	NA	TRBJ1-6	TGTGCCAGCAGCCCGGGCCGGCCAGGGCACCTCCACTTT	CASSPGRPGHLHF
TRBV11-2	TRBD2	NA	TRBJ2-3	TGTGCCAGCAGCGGACTAGCGGGGGTCGGGAGGGCAGATACGCAGTATTTT	CASSGLAGVGRADTQYF
TRBV27	NA	NA	TRBJ1-3	TGTGCCAGCAGTTTATCGAGGTGGAGAGGAAACACCATATATTTT	CASSLSRWRGNTIYF
TRBV7-3	NA	NA	TRBJ2-1	TGTGCCAGCAGCTCGCTTAGACGGGGGAAAAATGAGCAGTTCTTC	CASSSLRRGKNEQFF
TRBV4-1	TRBD2	NA	TRBJ2-7	TGCGCCAGCAGTCAACCGGGAGGGTCTTACGAGCAGTACTTC	CASSQPGGSYEQYF
TRBV29-1	TRBD1	NA	TRBJ2-7	TGCAGCGTCAGGACAGGAAGTTACGAGCAGTACTTC	CSVRTGSYEQYF
TRBV28	TRBD1	NA	TRBJ2-7	TGTGCCAGCACTGATTCCCGGACAGGGAACTACGAGCAGTACTTC	CASTDSRTGNYEQYF
TRBV2	NA	NA	TRBJ1-6	TGTGCCAGCAGCCCCTATTCACCCCTCCACTTT	CASSPYSPLHF
TRBV7-6	TRBD1	NA	TRBJ2-6	TGTGCCAGCAGCACCGGACAGGGGACTGGGGCCAACGTCCTGACTTTC	CASSTGQGTGANVLTF
TRBV4-3	NA	few	TRBJ2-7	TGCGCCAGCAGCCAAGAAGGAAGCGAGGTCTACGAGCAGTACTTC	CASSQEGSEVYEQYF
TRBV5-1	NA	NA	TRBJ1-1	TGCGCCAGCAGCCCCCCCCGGAGGGTCGCTGAAGCTTTCTTT	CASSPPRRVAEAFF
TRBV5-1	NA	few	TRBJ1-5	TGCGCCAGCAGCCCGGACAGTCAAAATCAGCCCCAGCATTTT	CASSPDSQNQPQHF
TRBV4-1	TRBD1	few	TRBJ2-7	TGCGCCAGCAGCCATGGGACAGACTACGAGCAGTACTTC	CASSHGTDYEQYF
TRBV5-1	NA	NA	TRBJ2-5	TGCGCCAGCAGCCACCGCTCATCGGGTACGGAGACCCAGTACTTC	CASSHRSSGTETQYF
TRBV4-2	NA	NA	TRBJ1-2	TGTGCCAGCAGCCAAGCGGGTTCTCGGGATTATGGCTACACCTTC	CASSQAGSRDYGYTF
TRBV6-1	TRBD1	NA	TRBJ2-2	TGTGCCAGCAGTGGTTGGGACAGGGGGAACACCGGGGAGCTGTTTTTT	CASSGWDRGNTGELFF
TRBV29-1	NA	NA	TRBJ1-1	TGCAGCGTTGAAACGTTTTTTCAGGGGACTGAAGCTTTCTTT	CSVETFFQGTEAFF
TRBV9	NA	NA	TRBJ2-7	TGTGCCAGCAGCGTAGAAGTAGGGAGCTCCTACGAGCAGTACTTC	CASSVEVGSSYEQYF
TRBV7-2	NA	NA	TRBJ2-5	TGTGCCAGCAGCTTAGGCAGGGTCGACGTTGAGACCCAGTACTTC	CASSLGRVDVETQYF
TRBV7-3	TRBD2	NA	TRBJ2-5	TGTGCCAGCAGCTTAGGGGGGGGAGGAGAGACCCAGTACTTC	CASSLGGGGETQYF